These T cell receptor beta chains were read from a single sample in a study of shared T cell receptors in the human thymus. Data came from immunoSEQ multiplex PCR; TCRdb stores just in-frame clones and leaves some out. The sample has approximately 400,000 clones; more than 85% are singletons. Sequenced sample: thymocytes. The origin of the receptors is a human donor. Both conserved end residues are part of each CDR3. A D gene is named only where the DNA matches it firmly. Size tells how often a clone was seen (once, few, many) or the class of an expanded clone, and some rows leave it out.

CDR3 protein: CASSPPEAGFNTEAFF
CDR3 DNA: TGTGCCAGCTCACCACCCGAGGCAGGTTTTAACACTGAAGCTTTCTTT
J gene: TRBJ1-1
clone size: once
V gene: TRBV18
D gene: -

CDR3 protein: CSASTGLGYTF
CDR3 DNA: TGCAGTGCTAGCACAGGACTTGGCTACACCTTC
J gene: TRBJ1-2
clone size: -
V gene: TRBV20-1
D gene: -

CDR3 protein: CASSLWAASGPYEQYF
CDR3 DNA: TGTGCCAGCAGCTTGTGGGCCGCTAGCGGGCCTTACGAGCAGTACTTC
J gene: TRBJ2-7
clone size: -
V gene: TRBV13
D gene: TRBD2

CDR3 protein: CASSLSDPGDEQFF
CDR3 DNA: TGTGCCAGCAGTTTATCGGACCCAGGGGATGAGCAGTTCTTC
J gene: TRBJ2-1
clone size: -
V gene: TRBV27
D gene: -

CDR3 protein: CASSLVTDGYTF
CDR3 DNA: TGTGCCAGCAGTTTAGTGACAGATGGCTACACCTTC
J gene: TRBJ1-2
clone size: -
V gene: TRBV28
D gene: -

CDR3 protein: CASSSLPGLADNEQFF
CDR3 DNA: TGTGCCAGCAGTTCCCTGCCCGGACTAGCGGATAATGAGCAGTTCTTC
J gene: TRBJ2-1
clone size: -
V gene: TRBV6-5
D gene: TRBD2

CDR3 protein: CASSTLDARTDSNQPQHF
CDR3 DNA: TGTGCCAGCTCAACACTGGACGCCAGAACTGATAGCAATCAGCCCCAGCATTTT
J gene: TRBJ1-5
clone size: -
V gene: TRBV18
D gene: -

CDR3 protein: CASSPLGTLPYEQYF
CDR3 DNA: TGTGCCAGCAGCCCCCTTGGGACACTTCCCTACGAGCAGTACTTC
J gene: TRBJ2-7
clone size: -
V gene: TRBV14
D gene: -

CDR3 protein: CASSQPLDGGRNEQYF
CDR3 DNA: TGCGCCAGCAGCCAACCTCTGGACGGTGGACGGAACGAGCAGTACTTC
J gene: TRBJ2-7
clone size: -
V gene: TRBV4-1
D gene: -

CDR3 protein: CASSLDRGQGETQYF
CDR3 DNA: TGTGCCAGCAGTTTGGACAGGGGGCAGGGGGAGACCCAGTACTTC
J gene: TRBJ2-5
clone size: -
V gene: TRBV6-6
D gene: TRBD1

CDR3 protein: CASSGPQSRQLYEQYF
CDR3 DNA: TGTGCCAGCAGTGGACCACAATCCCGACAGCTCTACGAGCAGTACTTC
J gene: TRBJ2-7
clone size: -
V gene: TRBV28
D gene: -

CDR3 protein: CASSQDRLAGGPSETQYF
CDR3 DNA: TGCGCCAGCAGCCAAGATAGGCTAGCGGGAGGGCCCTCAGAGACCCAGTACTTC
J gene: TRBJ2-5
clone size: -
V gene: TRBV4-1
D gene: TRBD2

CDR3 protein: CASSQDPSGTTDTQYF
CDR3 DNA: TGTGCCAGCAGCCAAGATCCTAGCGGGACCACAGATACGCAGTATTTT
J gene: TRBJ2-3
clone size: once
V gene: TRBV14
D gene: TRBD2

CDR3 protein: CASSLWGARGLILSGANVLTF
CDR3 DNA: TGTGCCAGCAGTTTATGGGGGGCTCGAGGACTTATTCTTTCTGGGGCCAACGTCCTGACTTTC
J gene: TRBJ2-6
clone size: -
V gene: TRBV28
D gene: -

CDR3 protein: CASRRTSEVTDTQYF
CDR3 DNA: TGTGCCAGCAGGCGGACTAGCGAGGTCACAGATACGCAGTATTTT
J gene: TRBJ2-3
clone size: -
V gene: TRBV6-4
D gene: TRBD2

CDR3 protein: CASSNLAGGNTGELFF
CDR3 DNA: TGTGCCAGCAGCAATCTAGCGGGAGGCAACACCGGGGAGCTGTTTTTT
J gene: TRBJ2-2
clone size: -
V gene: TRBV11-2
D gene: TRBD2

CDR3 protein: CAWSFTGGSYNEQFF
CDR3 DNA: TGTGCCTGGAGTTTTACAGGTGGGTCGTACAATGAGCAGTTCTTC
J gene: TRBJ2-1
clone size: once
V gene: TRBV30
D gene: -

CDR3 protein: CASTSPKGYEQYF
CDR3 DNA: TGTGCCAGCACCAGCCCTAAGGGGTACGAGCAGTACTTC
J gene: TRBJ2-7
clone size: -
V gene: TRBV28
D gene: -

CDR3 protein: CASSQEATKLFF
CDR3 DNA: TGTGCCAGCAGCCAAGAAGCGACAAAACTGTTTTTT
J gene: TRBJ1-4
clone size: -
V gene: TRBV14
D gene: -

CDR3 protein: CASSPTRGGLAGGPTQFF
CDR3 DNA: TGTGCCAGCAGTCCCACCCGCGGCGGGCTAGCGGGAGGGCCGACGCAGTTCTTC
J gene: TRBJ2-1
clone size: -
V gene: TRBV27
D gene: TRBD2

CDR3 protein: CASSSQTTLTQETQYF
CDR3 DNA: TGCGCCAGCAGCTCCCAAACGACTTTAACTCAAGAGACCCAGTACTTC
J gene: TRBJ2-5
clone size: -
V gene: TRBV5-1
D gene: -

CDR3 protein: CASSRRRCSGANVLTF
CDR3 DNA: TGTGCCAGTAGTAGGCGACGGTGCTCTGGGGCCAACGTCCTGACTTTC
J gene: TRBJ2-6
clone size: -
V gene: TRBV19
D gene: -

CDR3 protein: CASSLALPGTDTQYF
CDR3 DNA: TGTGCCAGCAGCTTAGCGCTGCCTGGCACAGATACGCAGTATTTT
J gene: TRBJ2-3
clone size: -
V gene: TRBV7-2
D gene: -

CDR3 protein: CASSEDPSSYEQYF
CDR3 DNA: TGTGCCAGCAGCGAAGACCCGAGCTCCTACGAGCAGTACTTC
J gene: TRBJ2-7
clone size: -
V gene: TRBV5-6
D gene: -

CDR3 protein: CAWRQYTGELFF
CDR3 DNA: TGTGCCTGGCGGCAGTACACCGGGGAGCTGTTTTTT
J gene: TRBJ2-2
clone size: -
V gene: TRBV30
D gene: -

CDR3 protein: CASSSFLAGEYRSSYNEQFF
CDR3 DNA: TGTGCCAGCAGTTCCTTTCTAGCGGGAGAATATAGGAGCTCCTACAATGAGCAGTTCTTC
J gene: TRBJ2-1
clone size: -
V gene: TRBV28
D gene: TRBD2

CDR3 protein: CASSHPGHRNTEAFF
CDR3 DNA: TGCGCCAGCAGCCACCCGGGACACAGGAACACTGAAGCTTTCTTT
J gene: TRBJ1-1
clone size: -
V gene: TRBV4-1
D gene: -